The present TCR beta chain was sequenced within a study of shared clonotypes between healthy human individuals (dated by TCRdb to about 2020). With regard to the full study: A couple of women and three men aged 18 to 49 years were included in the cohort. For each donor, three plates each were used for CD4 naive and CD4 memory, two plates were used for CD8 naive, and one plate was used for CD8 memory. Blood TCR repertoires of five healthy adults were deeply sequenced to estimate repertoire size and the extent of clonotype sharing between individuals. Different laboratories and diverse techniques were used to prepare libraries and sequence TCR repertoires, to increase sequencing depth and limit assay-specific biases. Between about 0.8 and 8.9 billion PBMCs per donor were obtained by leukapheresis.

Summary of the overall study and its limitations: Sampling was restricted to blood, and TCR repertoires in tissue are likely to differ from TCR repertoires in blood. Sharing across a few donors was observed for approximately 4.6% of naive CD4, over 3% of naive CD8, over 2% of memory CD4, and about 0.39% of memory CD8 clonotypes. Compared with non-shared clonotypes, the clonotypes found in all four sorted-subset donors had higher generation probabilities. Incomplete sequencing was indicated by rarefaction of sorted-subset datasets, despite the large sequencing depth. Based on pairwise subsampling, the degree of clonotype sharing among donors was expected to be affected by sequencing depth. The small number of donors limited the genetic and exposure-history diversity represented. Naive subsets generally had larger estimated clonotype richness than memory subsets did.

Donors were healthy HIV-negative adults with no recently reported acute infections or vaccinations. All donors were Caucasian adults living in Nashville, Tennessee, USA. CD4+ T cells were enriched by magnetic negative selection; naive cells were then positively selected on CD45RA, and the negative fraction formed the memory subset. Blood was collected by leukapheresis, and PBMCs were isolated by Ficoll-Histopaque density gradient centrifugation and then cryopreserved in liquid nitrogen vapor phase. Analytical flow cytometry was used to check the purity and quantity of every magnetically sorted T cell population. Genomic DNA was isolated from each sorted fraction and quantified by UV absorbance on a Nanodrop 2000c. Details on this clone: Which antigen it targets is not known. Base quality data are lacking; no much larger clone is found one base away.

The cysteine opens and the phenylalanine closes a CDR3 of 14 amino acids. The kept DNA is CDR3 alone, 42 bases in frame from the first base. Per the germline V gene, ENHRY is the CDR1 and SYGVKD is the CDR2. V is clipped by 5 bases and J by 0 bases, and the sequence between their germline boundaries is 5 bases long. Using the deep immunoSEQ assay, multiplex PCR amplified TCR CDR3 regions from genomic DNA. Genomic DNA extracted from each cell subset was distributed evenly over all wells of several immunoSEQ 96-well plates, and each plate served as one replicate. For sorted subsets, each replicate PCR was loaded with 200 to 250 ng genomic DNA, equivalent to 30,000 or so T cell genomes. The purified libraries were quantified using a Qubit 3.0 fluorometer, sized with a Bioanalyzer 2100, and then quantified again using the KAPA Library Quantification kit. Each immunoSEQ 96-well plate was sequenced on its own single-read 150-cycle Illumina NextSeq 550 flow cell. For the original study's pipeline: The immunoSEQ output contained only junctional sequences without quality scores, so filtering could not match that applied to full-length reads. Sequences were annotated with PyIR, a Python wrapper for IgBLAST v1.9, using IMGT germline references to assign V/J genes and CDR3. Reads were filtered out if the reads had weak V/J assignments (E-value above 1e-6), no CDR3, stop codons, out-of-frame junctions, or ambiguous translated residues. V3J clonotypes were defined as sequences sharing an identical inferred V gene, J gene, and CDR3 amino acid sequence. To compute the percentage overlap between repertoires, the number of shared unique clonotypes was divided by the size of the smaller repertoire. Three approaches were used to assess repertoire richness: RTK rarefaction, the Chao1 estimator, and Recon v2.1 estimates of unobserved clonotypes. Generation probabilities for all TCRbeta clonotypes obtained by the gDNA method from a handful of donors were computed using OLGA. TCRdb re-hosts the immuneACCESS table, in-frame sequences only. Its copies lack some clones; in the studies checked, an unresolved V gene accounts for under half of them, and the cause for the rest is not known. V, J and clone size are those of that table, while D and trimming were read from the DNA. The sample yields about 2,500,000 clones; over 85% were counted once. Roughly 0.14% of the sample comes from the top ten.

The sequenced sample consisted of naive CD4+ T cells sorted from blood. The cell subset or site label for this specimen denotes: CD45RA+ positively selected. The chain is made from TRBV10-3 and TRBJ1-6; too little of a D gene remains to name it. The sequence was collected from a man between 18 and 29 years old in good health. The bases read TGTGCCATCAGTCAGTTCTCCTATAATTCACCCCTCCACTTT. Translated, this is CAISQFSYNSPLHF.